This entry lists 26 T cell receptor beta chains sequenced from one sample in a study of blood T cell repertoires in COVID-19. TCRdb's table, derived via immunoSEQ multiplex PCR, lists solely in-frame clones and lacks some. This table holds a few hundred thousand clones, 75% to 90% found once. The sequenced sample consisted of peripheral blood. These receptors were taken from a woman aged 18-29 years with acute or convalescent COVID-19.

The chain couples TRBV12-3 or TRBV12-4 to TRBJ1-1; no clear D. V lost 6 bases, J lost 1 base, and 6 bases lay in between. The CDR3 loop spans 12 amino acids. The CDR3 loop reads CASSPGNTEAFF. The CDR3 DNA follows: TGTGCCAGCAGCCCCGGGAACACTGAAGCTTTCTTT.

This clone was counted a single time. V and J are TRBV4-1 and TRBJ2-7, with 9 bases that match TRBD1. This CDR3 has 15 residues. Germline CDR1 reads MGHRA; CDR2 reads YSYEKL. V dropped 5 bases and J dropped 1; count of bases not matched to a gene: 6. Written as DNA, the CDR3 is TGCGCCAGCAGCATGCGGACAGGGGAATCCTACGAGCAGTACTTC. It translates to CASSMRTGESYEQYF.

V is TRBV7-9 and J is TRBJ1-2; the match to TRBD1 covers 11 bases. CDR1 and CDR2 (germline): SEHNR, FQNEAQ (reference sequence). With V trimmed by 5 bases and J by 4 bases, 9 bases remained unmatched. The CDR3 is 16 amino acids. The CDR3, as DNA: TGTGCCAGCAGCCGGGACCCGGGACAGGGGGGCTATGGCTACACCTTC. Its translation: CASSRDPGQGGYGYTF.

This chain links TRBV4-1 with TRBJ2-2; TRBD1 is a possible D gene (6 bases). CDR1 and CDR2 from the germline V gene are MGHRA and YSYEKL. The CDR3 runs 17 residues. Trimming left V 4 bases short and J 1 base short, with 16 bases between. In DNA form, the CDR3 reads TGCGCCAGCAGCCGGACCAATACGGGACAGAACACCGGGGAGCTGTTTTTT. It translates to CASSRTNTGQNTGELFF.

The rearrangement joins TRBV19 to TRBJ2-7; D unclear. CDR1 and CDR2 from the germline V gene are LNHDA and SQIVND (reference sequence). The CDR3 is 15 residues long. V lost 7 bases and J lost 3, with 19 bases in between. CDR3 region: CASTPSTESGYEQYF. In DNA form, the CDR3 reads TGTGCCAGTACCCCTAGTACGGAATCGGGCTACGAGCAGTACTTC.

The chain joins TRBV5-1 to TRBJ2-3; 7 positions match TRBD1. The CDR3 is made up of 16 amino acids. Looked up from germline, CDR1 is SGHRS and CDR2 is YFSETQ. Trimming removed 4 bases from V and 1 base from J; junction bases left unmatched: 9. CDR3 region: CASSNGQDDGTDTQYF. In DNA form, the CDR3 reads TGCGCCAGCAGCAACGGACAGGATGACGGCACAGATACGCAGTATTTT.

The chain uses TRBV5-6 and TRBJ2-7; D remains ambiguous. V lost 2 bases and J 3 bases, leaving 6 bases between the germline ends. CDR3 length: 12 amino acids. Germline lookup yields CDR1 SGHDT and CDR2 YYEEEE. In DNA, the CDR3 is TGTGCCAGCAGCTTACTAAACTACGAGCAGTACTTC. Its translation: CASSLLNYEQYF.

The chain combines TRBV6-5 with TRBJ2-7; tentatively, D is TRBD1 (6 bases). The CDR3 has 13 residues. Per the germline V gene, CDR1 is MNHEY and CDR2 is SVGAGI. V was pared by 6 bases and J by 5 bases, with 14 bases between. CDR3 nucleotides: TGTGCCAGCAGCCGAGGGACATCCCACGAGCAGTACTTC. Protein product: CASSRGTSHEQYF.

CDR3 bases: TGTGCCACCCCAAAACACAGGGAAAGCAATCAGCCCCAGCATTTT. Translating it yields CATPKHRESNQPQHF. V is TRBV24-1 and J is TRBJ1-5; weak D call: TRBD1 (6 bases). The CDR3 extends over 15 amino acids. The V gene lost 9 bases and the J gene lost 1 base, with 15 bases spanning the gap. Germline-derived CDR1 and CDR2 are KGHDR and SFDVKD.

V usage is TRBV19 and J usage is TRBJ1-2; weak D call: TRBD1 (5 bases). Deletions cut 3 bases from V and 7 bases from J, with 12 bases between. In germline, CDR1 is LNHDA, CDR2 SQIVND (reference sequence). This CDR3 region has 13 residues. The CDR3 region is CASSIGGDPGYTF. The CDR3 region has the DNA TGTGCCAGTAGTATCGGGGGAGATCCTGGCTACACCTTC.

The chain joins TRBV3-1 (or the pseudogene TRBV3-2) to TRBJ2-1; 10 bases align to TRBD2. Trimming at V came to 2 bases and at J to 5 bases, leaving 6 bases not matched to a gene. Germline CDR1 is LGHDT and CDR2 is YNNKEL (reference sequence). This CDR3 is 16 amino acids long. The CDR3 protein is CASSQRLAGDDNEQFF. In DNA form, the CDR3 reads TGTGCCAGCAGCCAAAGGCTAGCGGGGGACGACAATGAGCAGTTCTTC.

This chain connects TRBV7-9 to TRBJ2-3; D possibly corresponds to TRBD2 (6 bases). Trimming shortened V by 5 bases and J by 5 bases, and 14 bases separated the two germline ends. Per germline, CDR1 SEHNR and CDR2 FQNEAQ (reference sequence). This CDR3 spans 14 amino acids. The CDR3 here is CASSPLSAGDTQYF. In DNA form, the CDR3 reads TGTGCCAGCAGCCCCCTATCAGCGGGAGATACGCAGTATTTT.

CDR3 bases: TGCGCCAGCAGCTTGTTGACAGGGGGGCTGTTCGGCACAGATACGCAGTATTTT. Translating it yields CASSLLTGGLFGTDTQYF. The chain combines TRBV5-1 with TRBJ2-3, with 9 nucleotides matching TRBD1. The junction had 10 bases not matched to a gene; V was cut back by 1 base and J by 1 base. The CDR3 has 18 amino acids. Per germline, CDR1 SGHRS and CDR2 YFSETQ. The full variable domain, its missing parts supplied by reference TRBV5-1 and TRBJ2-3, is KAGVTQTPRYLIKTRGQQVTLSCSPISGHRSVSWYQQTPGQGLQFLFEYFSETQRNKGNFPGRFSGRQFSNSRSEMNVSTLELGDSALYLCASSLLTGGLFGTDTQYFGPGTRLTVL.

The rearrangement joins TRBV2 to TRBJ2-5, with TRBD1 matching over 7 bases. The junction had 8 bases not matched to a gene; V was cut back by 6 bases and J by 1 base. In germline, CDR1 is SNHLY, CDR2 FYNNEI. This CDR3 has 15 amino acids. CDR3 sequence (DNA): TGTGCCAGCAGGGAACCGGGACAGATCCAAGAGACCCAGTACTTC. Protein sequence: CASREPGQIQETQYF.

The chain links TRBV5-1 to TRBJ1-6; no firm D call. The CDR3 totals 14 residues. V was shortened by 2 bases and J by 8 bases, with 11 bases between the two germline ends. Germline V CDR1 and CDR2: SGHRS, YFSETQ. The CDR3 DNA sequence: TGCGCCAGCAGCTTTTCCCAGATCGATTCACCCCTCCACTTT. This codes for CASSFSQIDSPLHF.

This chain joins TRBV9 and TRBJ1-1; possible D gene TRBD1, 6 bases. This CDR3 has 15 amino acids. CDR1 and CDR2 from the germline V gene are SGDLS and YYNGEE. V lost 4 bases, J lost 1 base, and 14 bases lay in between. In DNA form, the CDR3 reads TGTGCCAGCAGCTTAAACAGGGATGGGAACACTGAAGCTTTCTTT. Translation: CASSLNRDGNTEAFF.

This chain connects TRBV5-6 to TRBJ1-2, with D hard to call. This CDR3 region has 13 residues. The V gene's germline CDR1 is SGHDT and CDR2 YYEEEE. Between the trimmed V and J ends, which lost 3 bases and 2 bases, there was a span of 8 bases. DNA of the CDR3: TGTGCCAGCAGCTCCACCGGGAACTATGGCTACACCTTC. Translation: CASSSTGNYGYTF.

This chain connects TRBV14 to TRBJ2-7; weak D call: TRBD2 (6 bases). CDR1 is SGHDN, CDR2 FVKESK, per germline. V gave up 4 bases and J gave up 4 bases, with 14 bases separating them. This CDR3 has 14 residues. The CDR3 region is CASSRGGSLYEQYF. In DNA, the CDR3 is TGTGCCAGCAGCCGTGGGGGGAGCTTATACGAGCAGTACTTC. The full variable domain, completed using reference TRBV14 and TRBJ2-7, is EAGVTQFPSHSVIEKGQTVTLRCDPISGHDNLYWYRRVMGKEIKFLLHFVKESKQDESGMPNNRFLAERTGGTYSTLKVQPAELEDSGVYFCASSRGGSLYEQYFGPGTRLTVT.

The chain couples TRBV10-3 to TRBJ2-7; D might be TRBD1 (6 bases). V was pared by 3 bases and J by 7 bases, with 19 bases between. Germline V gene sequence: CDR1 ENHRY, CDR2 SYGVKD. The CDR3 has 15 residues. In nucleotides, the CDR3 is TGTGCCATCAGTGAAGGGACAAGGACCTCTTTGGAGCAGTACTTC. Its protein product is CAISEGTRTSLEQYF.

The chain employs TRBV18 and TRBJ2-1; 7 nucleotides line up with TRBD1. Trimming removed 6 bases from V and 6 bases from J; junction bases left unmatched: 5. There are 13 residues in the CDR3. Germline loops: CDR1 KGHSH, CDR2 LQKENI. The CDR3 loop is CASSRDSFNEQFF. The CDR3 coding sequence is TGTGCCAGCTCGAGGGACAGTTTCAATGAGCAGTTCTTC.

The chain recombines TRBV15 with TRBJ1-5; 7 bases fit TRBD1. CDR1 is LNHNV, CDR2 YYDKDF, per germline (reference sequence). This CDR3 has 14 amino acids. V shed 5 bases and J 7 bases; nucleotides not matched to a gene: 8. The CDR3 nucleotides are TGTGCCACCAGCGGCGGGACAGCGAGACAGCCCCAGCATTTT. It translates to CATSGGTARQPQHF. The full variable domain, its missing parts supplied by reference TRBV15 and TRBJ1-5, is DAMVIQNPRYQVTQFGKPVTLSCSQTLNHNVMYWYQQKSSQAPKLLFHYYDKDFNNEADTPDNFQSRRPNTSFCFLDIRSPGLGDTAMYLCATSGGTARQPQHFGDGTRLSIL.

The gene calls are TRBV14 and TRBJ2-1; D call uncertain. Trimming left V 0 bases short and J 9 bases short, with 3 bases between. Germline CDR1 and CDR2: SGHDN and FVKESK. This CDR3 has 11 amino acids. The CDR3, as DNA: TGTGCCAGCAGCCAAGAGAGTGAGCAGTTCTTC. It yields the protein CASSQESEQFF.

The rearrangement uses TRBV6-1 and TRBJ1-6, with 7 bases lining up with TRBD1. The germline V gene encodes CDR1 MNHNS and CDR2 SASEGT. The length of the CDR3 is 18 residues. J gave up 10 bases and V 6 bases, and 21 bases lay outside the gene matches. The CDR3 is CASSERQTGSDIGSPLHF. CDR3 in DNA: TGTGCCAGCAGCGAACGACAGACAGGGTCGGATATAGGGTCACCCCTCCACTTT.

The chain uses TRBV30 and TRBJ2-7; 7 nucleotides align to TRBD1. Losses at the gene ends were 0 bases for V and 4 bases for J; bases not matched to a gene: 0. Germline-derived CDR1 and CDR2 are GTSNPN and SVGIG (reference sequence). The CDR3 extends over 12 amino acids. The CDR3 region is CAWSVQGYEQYF. The CDR3 coding sequence is TGTGCCTGGAGTGTACAGGGGTACGAGCAGTACTTC. Combining the CDR3 with reference TRBV30 and TRBJ2-7 gives the whole variable domain SQTIHQWPATLVQPVGSPLSLECTVEGTSNPNLYWYRQAAGRGLQLLFYSVGIGQISSEVPQNLSASRPQDRQFILSSKKLLLSDSGFYLCAWSVQGYEQYFGPGTRLTVT.

The J gene is TRBJ2-1, the V gene TRBV9; D ambiguous. Trimming shortened V by 4 bases and J by 8 bases, and 7 bases separated the two germline ends. This CDR3 contains 11 residues. Germline CDR1 is SGDLS and CDR2 is YYNGEE. CDR3 sequence: CASSSQDEQFF. CDR3 bases: TGTGCCAGCAGCTCCCAGGATGAGCAGTTCTTC.

The chain recombines TRBV30 with TRBJ1-5; D is perhaps TRBD1 (5 bases). CDR1 and CDR2 from the germline V gene are GTSNPN and SVGIG (reference sequence). Between the trimmed V and J ends, which lost 2 bases and 6 bases, there was a span of 14 bases. The CDR3 runs to 14 residues. The CDR3: CAWSPRGGSQPQHF. In DNA, the CDR3 is TGTGCCTGGAGTCCCCGGGGGGGTAGTCAGCCCCAGCATTTT. Full variable domain (remainder filled in from reference TRBV30 and TRBJ1-5): SQTIHQWPATLVQPVGSPLSLECTVEGTSNPNLYWYRQAAGRGLQLLFYSVGIGQISSEVPQNLSASRPQDRQFILSSKKLLLSDSGFYLCAWSPRGGSQPQHFGDGTRLSIL.